This T cell receptor beta chain stems from a study of blood T cell repertoires in COVID-19. In the study overall: Both acute and convalescent COVID-19 samples were obtained from the United States, Italy and Spain. T cells, B-cell-depleted T cells, or PBMCs supplied cDNA or gDNA.

This CDR3 comprises 15 residues. Germline loops: CDR1 MDHEN, CDR2 SYDVKM. Trimming cost V 6 bases and J 10 bases; bases outside gene matches: 12. Study processing details: Reference gene primer amplification gave nucleated cell count estimates. The method was immunoSEQ multiplex PCR; TCRdb's version includes in-frame clones alone and lacks a portion of them. That table supplies the V and J calls and clone size; D and trimming were determined from the DNA. The data contain fewer than 250,000 clones, about four fifths of them seen just once; the ten biggest clones take up over 9.5%. The rearrangement links TRBV28 to TRBJ1-6, with TRBD1 matching 7 bases. The TCR sequence derives from a woman of 80 years or more with acute or convalescent COVID-19. The material sequenced was peripheral blood. The CDR3 coding sequence is TGTGCCAGCAGCACCTTATCCAGGGGGACCTCACCCCTCCACTTT. Its translation: CASSTLSRGTSPLHF.